These T cell receptor beta chains were read from a single sample in a study of OX40 agonist ivuxolimab in advanced cancers. Measured with immunoSEQ multiplex PCR; TCRdb has only the in-frame clones, and not every one. The data show around 95,000 clones, with 90% seen just once and just over 0.15% held by the top ten. The sequences come from CD4+ or CD8+ T cells sorted from blood, collected in a trial of the OX40 agonist ivuxolimab. These receptors originate from an adult with an advanced solid tumor such as melanoma, head and neck, liver or kidney cancer. Each CDR3 is given with its conserved first and last residue. The D gene is left open where the match is weak. Clone sizes are given selectively: once, few, many, or a class where the clone is expanded.

len: 15; abundance: few; d_gene: TRBD1; v_gene: TRBV6-6; j_gene: TRBJ2-5; CDR3aa: CASSYHDRVQETQYF; CDR3nt: TGTGCCAGCAGTTACCACGACAGGGTACAAGAGACCCAGTACTTC
len: 15; abundance: NA; d_gene: TRBD1; v_gene: TRBV29-1; j_gene: TRBJ2-1; CDR3aa: CSTGTGGYGDNEQFF; CDR3nt: TGCAGCACCGGGACAGGGGGCTACGGGGACAATGAGCAGTTCTTC
len: 12; abundance: NA; d_gene: NA; v_gene: TRBV30; j_gene: TRBJ2-1; CDR3aa: CASWAGSSEQFF; CDR3nt: TGTGCCTCCTGGGCGGGATCCAGTGAGCAGTTCTTC
len: 14; abundance: NA; d_gene: NA; v_gene: TRBV27; j_gene: TRBJ1-3; CDR3aa: CASSLLGIGNTIYF; CDR3nt: TGTGCCAGCAGTTTGTTAGGGATTGGAAACACCATATATTTT
len: 14; abundance: NA; d_gene: TRBD2; v_gene: TRBV27; j_gene: TRBJ2-7; CDR3aa: CASSLLVAGGEQYF; CDR3nt: TGTGCCAGCAGTTTACTCGTAGCGGGAGGCGAGCAGTACTTC
len: 14; abundance: NA; d_gene: TRBD1; v_gene: TRBV10-3; j_gene: TRBJ1-2; CDR3aa: CATRVTGEDYGYTF; CDR3nt: TGTGCCACCAGAGTCACAGGGGAGGACTATGGCTACACCTTC
len: 11; abundance: many; d_gene: NA; v_gene: TRBV10-3; j_gene: TRBJ1-2; CDR3aa: CATTEGPLHTF; CDR3nt: TGTGCCACGACAGAGGGACCCCTTCACACCTTC
len: 15; abundance: NA; d_gene: TRBD1; v_gene: TRBV19; j_gene: TRBJ2-1; CDR3aa: CASSRDRVPYNEQFF; CDR3nt: TGTGCCAGTAGTAGGGACAGGGTCCCCTACAATGAGCAGTTCTTC
len: 15; abundance: NA; d_gene: TRBD1; v_gene: TRBV7-9; j_gene: TRBJ1-6; CDR3aa: CASSLVGQGNSPLHF; CDR3nt: TGTGCCAGCAGCTTAGTCGGACAGGGTAATTCACCCCTCCACTTT
len: 16; abundance: NA; d_gene: TRBD2; v_gene: TRBV5-1; j_gene: TRBJ2-1; CDR3aa: CASSLVASGSFNEQFF; CDR3nt: TGCGCCAGCAGCTTGGTCGCTAGCGGGAGTTTCAATGAGCAGTTCTTC
len: 13; abundance: once; d_gene: NA; v_gene: TRBV19; j_gene: TRBJ1-5; CDR3aa: CASSIDRGRPQHF; CDR3nt: TGTGCCAGTAGTATAGACAGGGGTCGGCCCCAGCATTTT
len: 16; abundance: NA; d_gene: TRBD1; v_gene: TRBV5-1; j_gene: TRBJ1-2; CDR3aa: CASSLAVGQGTDGYTF; CDR3nt: TGCGCCAGCAGCTTGGCCGTGGGACAGGGGACAGATGGCTACACCTTC